Listed below are T cell receptor beta chains from one sample, sequenced in a study of T cell repertoires in cytomegalovirus infection. No cognate antigen is known for these TCRs. Each CDR3 protein gets one entry after TCRdb re-called the reads with MiXCR. The data contain approximately 770,000 distinct CDR3 sequences, just under 30% of them seen just once; the ten biggest clones take up over 10%. The starting material was cultured CD8+ T cells from PBMCs, obtained from culture after CMV antigen stimulation. Receptors originate from a human donor in good health (CMV status not recorded). Some clones in this sample may be carry-over from other donors' samples. Both conserved end residues are part of each CDR3. The D gene is left open where the match is weak. Not every row has a clone size; where given, it reads once, few, many or a size class.

v_gene: TRBV7-3; j_gene: TRBJ2-1; abundance: many; d_gene: TRBD1; CDR3aa: CASSLLGTAYNEQFF; CDR3nt: TGTGCCAGCAGCTTACTTGGGACAGCGTACAATGAGCAGTTCTTC
v_gene: TRBV29-1; j_gene: TRBJ2-5; abundance: .; d_gene: .; CDR3aa: CSVAFLKVNQETQYF; CDR3nt: TGCAGCGTTGCCTTCCTTAAGGTAAACCAAGAGACCCAGTACTTC
v_gene: TRBV7-9; j_gene: TRBJ1-3; abundance: .; d_gene: .; CDR3aa: CASRSGALAQSSGNTIYF; CDR3nt: TGTGCCAGCAGATCGGGAGCTCTCGCACAGAGCTCTGGAAACACCATATATTTT
v_gene: TRBV5-6; j_gene: TRBJ2-2; abundance: few; d_gene: TRBD2; CDR3aa: CASSLGRLAGNTGELFF; CDR3nt: TGTGCCAGCAGCTTGGGAAGACTAGCGGGGAACACCGGGGAGCTGTTTTTT
v_gene: TRBV29-1; j_gene: TRBJ2-6; abundance: once; d_gene: .; CDR3aa: CSVATGANVLTF; CDR3nt: TGCAGCGTTGCGACTGGGGCCAACGTCCTGACTTTC
v_gene: TRBV28; j_gene: TRBJ2-5; abundance: .; d_gene: .; CDR3aa: CASSSPSAPRAPLETQYF; CDR3nt: TGTGCCAGCAGTTCCCCTTCAGCGCCCCGGGCCCCTTTAGAGACCCAGTACTTC
v_gene: TRBV7-6; j_gene: TRBJ2-7; abundance: .; d_gene: TRBD2; CDR3aa: CASTPAGGSYEQYF; CDR3nt: TGTGCCAGCACCCCGGCGGGGGGGTCCTACGAGCAGTACTTC
v_gene: TRBV13; j_gene: TRBJ1-1; abundance: .; d_gene: TRBD1; CDR3aa: CASRSTGGLTEAFF; CDR3nt: TGTGCCAGCAGGTCTACAGGGGGTCTCACTGAAGCTTTCTTT
v_gene: TRBV7-6; j_gene: TRBJ2-1; abundance: few; d_gene: .; CDR3aa: CASSLTELSYNEQFF; CDR3nt: TGTGCCAGCAGCTTAACGGAACTCTCCTACAATGAGCAGTTCTTC
v_gene: TRBV6-4; j_gene: TRBJ1-1; abundance: once; d_gene: TRBD1; CDR3aa: CASSDGTGDEAFF; CDR3nt: TGTGCCAGCAGTGACGGGACAGGGGATGAAGCTTTCTTT
v_gene: TRBV6-1; j_gene: TRBJ2-5; abundance: .; d_gene: TRBD2; CDR3aa: CASSQAGVEGETQYF; CDR3nt: TGTGCCAGCAGTCAAGCGGGGGTGGAGGGAGAGACCCAGTACTTC
v_gene: TRBV18; j_gene: TRBJ2-2; abundance: once; d_gene: .; CDR3aa: CASSPLGTSNTGELFF; CDR3nt: TGTGCCAGCTCACCACTTGGGACCTCGAACACCGGGGAGCTGTTTTTT
v_gene: TRBV7-9; j_gene: TRBJ2-7; abundance: many; d_gene: .; CDR3aa: CASPPDDAYEQYF; CDR3nt: TGTGCCAGCCCCCCCGACGACGCCTACGAGCAGTACTTC
v_gene: TRBV20-1; j_gene: TRBJ1-6; abundance: .; d_gene: .; CDR3aa: CSATMDGAYNSPLHF; CDR3nt: TGCAGTGCTACCATGGACGGCGCCTATAATTCACCCCTCCACTTT
v_gene: TRBV7-8; j_gene: TRBJ2-7; abundance: many; d_gene: .; CDR3aa: CASSPASYEQYF; CDR3nt: TGTGCCAGCAGCCCCGCCTCCTACGAGCAGTACTTC
v_gene: TRBV10-3; j_gene: TRBJ1-2; abundance: .; d_gene: .; CDR3aa: CAIGGSPNYGYTF; CDR3nt: TGTGCCATCGGGGGGAGCCCTAACTATGGCTACACCTTC
v_gene: TRBV27; j_gene: TRBJ2-1; abundance: once; d_gene: TRBD1; CDR3aa: CASTISRGLSYNEQFF; CDR3nt: TGTGCCAGTACAATAAGCAGGGGGCTCTCCTACAATGAGCAGTTCTTC
v_gene: TRBV27; j_gene: TRBJ2-2; abundance: .; d_gene: TRBD2; CDR3aa: CASSPGGENTGELFF; CDR3nt: TGTGCCAGCAGTCCTGGGGGGGAGAACACCGGGGAGCTGTTTTTT
v_gene: TRBV7-9; j_gene: TRBJ2-3; abundance: .; d_gene: TRBD1; CDR3aa: CASSGQGASYTQYF; CDR3nt: TGTGCCAGCAGCGGACAGGGAGCGTCTTATACGCAGTATTTT
v_gene: TRBV6-2/TRBV6-3; j_gene: TRBJ1-2; abundance: .; d_gene: TRBD1; CDR3aa: CASSYHPTGTGGDGYTF; CDR3nt: TGTGCCAGCAGTTACCATCCTACCGGGACAGGGGGCGATGGCTACACCTTC
v_gene: TRBV7-2; j_gene: TRBJ2-7; abundance: .; d_gene: .; CDR3aa: CASSHPQSPLYEQYF; CDR3nt: TGTGCCAGCAGCCACCCCCAGAGCCCCCTCTACGAGCAGTACTTC
v_gene: TRBV12-3/TRBV12-4; j_gene: TRBJ2-1; abundance: few; d_gene: .; CDR3aa: CASSPHRVPYNEQFF; CDR3nt: TGTGCCAGCAGTCCCCACAGGGTACCCTACAATGAGCAGTTCTTC
v_gene: TRBV4-1; j_gene: TRBJ2-7; abundance: .; d_gene: .; CDR3aa: CASSPKAVSSYEQYF; CDR3nt: TGCGCCAGCAGCCCAAAGGCAGTGAGCTCCTACGAGCAGTACTTC